Presented here are 12 T cell receptor beta chains from one specimen sequenced in a study of T-cell reconstitution after alpha-beta-depleted transplantation in children. Researchers prepared the TCRbeta library using unique molecular identifiers, the study reports. TCRdb re-analysed the PCR reads in MiXCR, keeping a single row per CDR3 protein. This table has around 340,000 distinct CDR3 sequences, approximately 12% appearing once. Sequencing was performed on PBMCs, taken from the stem cell graft. These receptors came from a human donor who donated a stem cell graft to a child with Fanconi anemia.

There are a few counts of this clonotype. The chain uses TRBV5-1 and TRBJ2-3; TRBD1 aligns across 8 bases. The CDR3 is made up of 16 amino acids. Trimming took 4 bases from V and 1 from J; bases not matched to a gene: 8. From germline, CDR1 is SGHRS and CDR2 YFSETQ. The chain's CDR3 is CASSPQGASRTDTQYF. The CDR3 bases are TGCGCCAGCAGCCCTCAGGGGGCCAGTCGCACAGATACGCAGTATTTT.

The rearrangement links TRBV12-3 or TRBV12-4 to TRBJ1-1; D is uncertain. Trimming took 6 bases from V and 7 from J, leaving 15 bases between them. The CDR3 spans 13 residues. The chain's CDR3 is CASSLGIQREAFF. CDR3 coding DNA: TGTGCCAGCAGCCTGGGTATCCAGCGTGAAGCTTTCTTT.

The chain has TRBV6-1 and TRBJ2-4; 10 bases are shared with TRBD1. Germline V gene sequence: CDR1 MNHNS, CDR2 SASEGT. The CDR3 contains 17 residues. Trimming cost V 0 bases and J 7 bases; bases outside gene matches: 9. The CDR3 DNA follows: TGTGCCAGCAGTGAAGCGGCCGGGACAGGGGAGATGAACATTCAGTACTTC. This translates into CASSEAAGTGEMNIQYF.

This clonotype has a handful of counts. The chain has TRBV20-1 and TRBJ1-1; D is possibly TRBD1 (6 bases). Trimming cost V 6 bases and J 4 bases, with 15 bases left between them. In germline, CDR1 is DFQATT, CDR2 SNEGSKA (reference sequence). This CDR3 region has 13 residues. In nucleotides, the CDR3 is TGCAGTGCCCCAGAAGGGGGGGGCACTGAAGCTTTCTTT. Translating gives CSAPEGGGTEAFF.

J is TRBJ1-1 and V is TRBV7-8; D remains unclear. Deletions cut 5 bases from V and 7 bases from J, with 14 bases between. The germline V gene has CDR1 SGHVS and CDR2 FQNEAQ. CDR3 length: 13 residues. In DNA, the CDR3 is TGTGCCAGCAGCCTAAAACCTTACAGTGAAGCTTTCTTT. Protein sequence: CASSLKPYSEAFF.

This clonotype turned up a few times. The chain carries TRBV9 and TRBJ2-1; 10 bases match TRBD2. Losses at the gene ends were 3 bases for V and 5 bases for J; bases not matched to a gene: 8. The CDR3 has 16 amino acids. Germline assignment: CDR1 SGDLS and CDR2 YYNGEE. This CDR3 is CASSALISGGDNEQFF. CDR3 bases: TGTGCCAGCAGCGCACTCATAAGCGGGGGGGACAATGAGCAGTTCTTC.

In its sample, this clonotype was seen many times. The DNA for the CDR3 is TGCGCCAGCAGCCTCCGGTCGGGGGAGGAGACCCAGTACTTC. It specifies CASSLRSGEETQYF. The V and J genes are TRBV5-1 and TRBJ2-5, with D perhaps TRBD2 (6 bases). This CDR3 comprises 14 residues. Trimming took 4 bases from V and 5 from J, leaving 15 bases between them. From germline, CDR1 is SGHRS and CDR2 YFSETQ.

This clonotype occurred many times. The chain has TRBV6-5 and TRBJ1-1; possible D gene TRBD1, 6 bases. Trimming cost V 2 bases and J 10 bases, with 14 bases left between them. The CDR3 contains 13 residues. The germline gives CDR1 MNHEY, CDR2 SVGAGI. DNA for the CDR3: TGTGCCAGCAGTTACCGGGACACCCAGCGAGCTTTCTTT. This gives the protein CASSYRDTQRAFF.

This clonotype turned up a few times. CDR3 bases: TGTGCCAGCAGTTACGGGGTGGCAGGGGATTCCGAGCAGTACTTC. Its protein product is CASSYGVAGDSEQYF. This chain uses TRBV6-5 with TRBJ2-7; D might be TRBD1 (6 bases). The CDR3 totals 15 residues. V gave up 2 bases and J gave up 6 bases, with 17 bases separating them. CDR1 is MNHEY, CDR2 SVGAGI, per germline.

This clonotype showed up just a few times. The rearrangement links TRBV6-4 to TRBJ2-2, with a tentative D call TRBD2 (6 bases). Germline CDR1 MRHNA, CDR2 SNTAGT. Trimming pared 9 bases from V and 0 bases from J, leaving 11 bases between. The CDR3 contains 14 residues. CDR3 coding DNA: TGTGCCAGTAGCGGATTCGCGAACACCGGGGAGCTGTTTTTT. As protein: CASSGFANTGELFF.

This clonotype appeared many times. The J gene is TRBJ2-7, the V gene TRBV5-6; TRBD1 agrees at 7 bases. Germline V gene lookup returns CDR1 SGHDT and CDR2 YYEEEE. The CDR3 totals 14 residues. The trim removed 4 bases at V and 0 bases at J, leaving 4 bases unmatched. CDR3 DNA sequence: TGTGCCAGCAGCACAGGGGCTAGCTCCTACGAGCAGTACGTC. Translating gives CASSTGASSYEQYV.

This clonotype occurred a few times. V usage is TRBV27 and J usage is TRBJ2-5; no clear D. Germline-derived CDR1 and CDR2 are MNHEY and SMNVEV (reference sequence). The CDR3 consists of 13 residues. Trimming shortened V by 0 bases and J by 5 bases, and 7 bases separated the two germline ends. The DNA of the CDR3 is TGTGCCAGCAGTTTATCTGGGTGGGAGACCCAGTACTTC. Translating gives CASSLSGWETQYF.